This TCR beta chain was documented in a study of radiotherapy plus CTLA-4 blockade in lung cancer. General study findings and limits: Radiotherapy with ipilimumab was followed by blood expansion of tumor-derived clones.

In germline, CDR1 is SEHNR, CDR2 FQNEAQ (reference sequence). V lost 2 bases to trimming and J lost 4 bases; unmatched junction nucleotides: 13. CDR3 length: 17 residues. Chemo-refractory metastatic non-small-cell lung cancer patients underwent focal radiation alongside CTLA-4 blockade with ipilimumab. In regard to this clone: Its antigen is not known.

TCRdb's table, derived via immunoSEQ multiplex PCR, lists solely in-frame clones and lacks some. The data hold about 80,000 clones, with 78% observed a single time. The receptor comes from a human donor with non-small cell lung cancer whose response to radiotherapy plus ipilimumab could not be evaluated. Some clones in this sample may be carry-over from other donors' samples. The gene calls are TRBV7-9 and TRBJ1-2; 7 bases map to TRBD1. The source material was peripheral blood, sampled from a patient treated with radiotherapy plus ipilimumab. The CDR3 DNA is TGTGCCAGCAGCTTAAGGGAGGACAGACAGGGACTCTATGGCTACACCTTC. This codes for CASSLREDRQGLYGYTF.